This T cell receptor beta chain was profiled in a study of blood T cell repertoires in COVID-19. Across the whole study: The study drew acute and convalescent COVID-19 samples from the United States, Italy and Spain. PBMCs, B-cell-depleted T cells, or T cells provided the cDNA or gDNA that made up the material.

CDR3 length: 18 amino acids. Trimming at V came to 1 base and at J to 2 bases, leaving 7 bases not matched to a gene. The germline V gene encodes CDR1 SGHAT and CDR2 FQNNGV. Source study methods: Estimates of nucleated cell counts were drawn from the amplification of reference gene primers. The repertoire was sequenced with immunoSEQ multiplex PCR; TCRdb's copy has only in-frame clones and lacks some. V and J calls plus clone size are reproduced from that table; the DNA served to infer D and trimming. Among about 330,000 clones listed, roughly 90% were seen once. Sequenced sample: peripheral blood. The V gene is TRBV11-2, the J gene TRBJ2-7, with TRBD2 identical over 14 bases. This clonotype was obtained from a man between 18 and 35 years old who had recovered from COVID-19. CDR3 in amino acids: CASSLVRTSGGKPYEQYF. The CDR3 nucleotides are TGTGCCAGCAGCTTAGTCAGGACTAGCGGGGGGAAGCCCTACGAGCAGTACTTC.